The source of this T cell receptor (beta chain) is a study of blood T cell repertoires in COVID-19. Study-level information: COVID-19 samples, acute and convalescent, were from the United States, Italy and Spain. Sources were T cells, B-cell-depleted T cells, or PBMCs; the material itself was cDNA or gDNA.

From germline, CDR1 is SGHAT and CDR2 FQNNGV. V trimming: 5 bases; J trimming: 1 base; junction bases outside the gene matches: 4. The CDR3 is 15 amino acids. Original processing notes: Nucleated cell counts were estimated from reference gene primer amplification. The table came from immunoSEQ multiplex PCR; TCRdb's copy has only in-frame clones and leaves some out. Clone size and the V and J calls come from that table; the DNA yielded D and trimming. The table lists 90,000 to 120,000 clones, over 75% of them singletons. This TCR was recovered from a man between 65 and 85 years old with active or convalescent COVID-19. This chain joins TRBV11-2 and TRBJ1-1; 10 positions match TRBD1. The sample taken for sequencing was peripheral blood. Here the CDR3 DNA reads TGTGCCAGCAGCCCTCGGACAGGGGGGAACACTGAAGCTTTCTTT. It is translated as CASSPRTGGNTEAFF.